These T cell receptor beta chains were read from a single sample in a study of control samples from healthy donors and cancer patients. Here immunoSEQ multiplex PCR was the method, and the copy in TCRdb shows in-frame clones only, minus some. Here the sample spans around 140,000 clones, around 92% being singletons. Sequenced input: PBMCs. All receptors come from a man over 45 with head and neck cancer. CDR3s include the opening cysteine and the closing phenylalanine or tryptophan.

CDR3 protein: CASSLEGTGGNQPQHF
J gene: TRBJ1-5
V gene: TRBV5-1

CDR3 protein: CAISTPGAGGYTF
J gene: TRBJ1-2
V gene: TRBV10-3

CDR3 protein: CASSWDQMLTEAFF
J gene: TRBJ1-1
V gene: TRBV5-1

CDR3 protein: CASSLGQGVSETQYF
J gene: TRBJ2-5
V gene: TRBV13

CDR3 protein: CASSLGGRSYNSPLHF
J gene: TRBJ1-6
V gene: TRBV7-6

CDR3 protein: CATMGDSYSGYTF
J gene: TRBJ1-2
V gene: TRBV24-1

CDR3 protein: CASSLGNSNSPLHF
J gene: TRBJ1-6
V gene: TRBV7-9

CDR3 protein: CASSPSGGNNEQFF
J gene: TRBJ2-1
V gene: TRBV19

CDR3 protein: CASSFRGAYEQYF
J gene: TRBJ2-7
V gene: TRBV12-3/TRBV12-4

CDR3 protein: CASSPPTGRDTQYF
J gene: TRBJ2-3
V gene: TRBV6-6

CDR3 protein: CAISEGGNQPQHF
J gene: TRBJ1-5
V gene: TRBV10-3

CDR3 protein: CASSLRAGGIYNEQFF
J gene: TRBJ2-1
V gene: TRBV5-1

CDR3 protein: CASSPPGDYNEQFF
J gene: TRBJ2-1
V gene: TRBV18

CDR3 protein: CASSRDRDYYEQYF
J gene: TRBJ2-7
V gene: TRBV6-5

CDR3 protein: CASSLQMRGTEAFF
J gene: TRBJ1-1
V gene: TRBV14

CDR3 protein: CATSARPGQGYNQPQHF
J gene: TRBJ1-5
V gene: TRBV15

CDR3 protein: CASTKFTGISPYNEQFF
J gene: TRBJ2-1
V gene: TRBV5-1

CDR3 protein: CASRATGGNSPLHF
J gene: TRBJ1-6
V gene: TRBV6-4

CDR3 protein: CASSFGQAAGVAF
J gene: TRBJ1-2
V gene: TRBV12-3/TRBV12-4

CDR3 protein: CAINSGTSDPDTQYF
J gene: TRBJ2-3
V gene: TRBV10-3

CDR3 protein: CASSIQASSYNEQFF
J gene: TRBJ2-1
V gene: TRBV5-1

CDR3 protein: CASSVSGESEGYTF
J gene: TRBJ1-2
V gene: TRBV5-1

CDR3 protein: CASSPNSHNSPLHF
J gene: TRBJ1-6
V gene: TRBV6-6

CDR3 protein: CATNAIAGGREQFF
J gene: TRBJ2-1
V gene: TRBV10-1

CDR3 protein: CASSEGTGSYNEQFF
J gene: TRBJ2-1
V gene: TRBV2

CDR3 protein: CASSPRSYNEQFF
J gene: TRBJ2-1
V gene: TRBV5-4

CDR3 protein: CASSLRINQETQYF
J gene: TRBJ2-5
V gene: TRBV11-2

CDR3 protein: CASSRDRYNEQFF
J gene: TRBJ2-1
V gene: TRBV6-5

CDR3 protein: CASSQVLADEQFF
J gene: TRBJ2-1
V gene: TRBV3-1/TRBV3-2

CDR3 protein: CASSDRQVMNTEAFF
J gene: TRBJ1-1
V gene: TRBV2

CDR3 protein: CASSHNPGNTEAFF
J gene: TRBJ1-1
V gene: TRBV3-1/TRBV3-2

CDR3 protein: CASGRDSRNQPQHF
J gene: TRBJ1-5
V gene: TRBV28

CDR3 protein: CASSRDIFGGGKNTGELFF
J gene: TRBJ2-2
V gene: TRBV3-1/TRBV3-2

CDR3 protein: CASSLGGLSNQPQHF
J gene: TRBJ1-5
V gene: TRBV7-2

CDR3 protein: CASSERGKTYNEQFF
J gene: TRBJ2-1
V gene: TRBV6-1

CDR3 protein: CASSEARWSSYNEQFF
J gene: TRBJ2-1
V gene: TRBV6-1

CDR3 protein: CATSDFPGELFF
J gene: TRBJ2-2
V gene: TRBV24-1

CDR3 protein: CASNVGGSSYEQYF
J gene: TRBJ2-7
V gene: TRBV6-5

CDR3 protein: CASSGTSGIGETQYF
J gene: TRBJ2-5
V gene: TRBV28

CDR3 protein: CASSLGQGNNSPLHF
J gene: TRBJ1-6
V gene: TRBV7-8

CDR3 protein: CASSRNTGGPTEAFF
J gene: TRBJ1-1
V gene: TRBV10-2

CDR3 protein: CASSPIPSGGALLAKNIQYF
J gene: TRBJ2-4
V gene: TRBV3-1/TRBV3-2

CDR3 protein: CASSALSGRSTDTQYF
J gene: TRBJ2-3
V gene: TRBV9

CDR3 protein: CASSLLPGQGENYIFDKSNYGYTF
J gene: TRBJ1-2
V gene: TRBV5-1

CDR3 protein: CASSLGENLGGTQYF
J gene: TRBJ2-3
V gene: TRBV11-3

CDR3 protein: CASSLGGRVGEKLFF
J gene: TRBJ1-4
V gene: TRBV5-4

CDR3 protein: CASSQKSLRRAEAFF
J gene: TRBJ1-1
V gene: TRBV4-1

CDR3 protein: CASSSLNGRGNEQFF
J gene: TRBJ2-1
V gene: TRBV7-8

CDR3 protein: CAWSGVRADTQYF
J gene: TRBJ2-3
V gene: TRBV30

CDR3 protein: CASSTFNIEQFF
J gene: TRBJ2-1
V gene: TRBV2

CDR3 protein: CASSLAGSGTSYEQYF
J gene: TRBJ2-7
V gene: TRBV7-9

CDR3 protein: CASSSDGNYGYTF
J gene: TRBJ1-2
V gene: TRBV5-1

CDR3 protein: CASSLDGSGRTHTQYF
J gene: TRBJ2-3
V gene: TRBV5-5

CDR3 protein: CASSVTGTGLNEQFF
J gene: TRBJ2-1
V gene: TRBV19